This entry concerns a single T cell receptor beta chain. A read error may be the cause here, since a much bigger clone is one base away. Researchers took RNA transcripts and amplified the TCR beta CDR3 regions from them. First-round RT-PCR of the TCR CDR3 relied on the HTBI primer set. TCRdb independently ran MiXCR on the multiplex PCR reads; one entry per CDR3 protein. The table has about 380,000 distinct CDR3 sequences, less than 20% seen once. Pregnant or lactating patients were excluded, as were those with uncontrolled infection or other autoimmune disease. Diagnoses used clinical symptoms, serum thyroxine and TRAb, thyroid ultrasound and orbital computed tomography. Over 9 ml of fresh peripheral blood supplied the PBMCs. The data originate from a study of T cells in Graves' hyperthyroidism and ophthalmopathy. This CDR3 has 13 residues. Deletions cut 3 bases from V and 0 bases from J, with 7 bases between. Germline CDR1 and CDR2: DFQATT and SNEGSKA (reference sequence).

Sequenced: blood. This rearrangement joins TRBV20-1 to TRBJ2-3; D may match TRBD1 or TRBD2 (5 bases each). The sequence derives from a man aged 18 to 29 with Graves' ophthalmopathy. The CDR3: CSASGASTDTQYF. CDR3 bases: TGCAGTGCTAGCGGGGCCAGCACAGATACGCAGTATTTT.